This T cell receptor beta chain comes out of a study of T-cell memory formation after mild COVID-19 (dated by TCRdb to the early 2020s). Context from the whole study: TCR sequence clusters from the two donors were found to be largely donor specific. In a couple of donors, T-cell clones that expanded and contracted after mild COVID-19 were tracked by sequencing TCRalpha and TCRbeta repertoires over time. Two young, previously healthy adult volunteers made up the cohort, one male and one female.

The sequencing machine was an Illumina NovaSeq 6000. TCRalpha and TCRbeta cDNA libraries were constructed by 5'RACE with constant-segment primers, with sample barcodes and unique molecular identifiers being introduced. Trizol reagent was used to extract RNA from every sample. Amplification of the libraries took two PCR steps, and the second step added a second sample barcode plus Illumina TruSeq adapters. Sequencing of the libraries was done on an Illumina NovaSeq, producing 2 x 150 bp paired-end reads. The authors' analysis ran thus. Reads were demultiplexed and collapsed into UMI-guided consensus sequences with migec v1.2.7. Using mixcr v2.1.11, UMI consensuses were aligned to TRA and TRB V and J templates and then assembled into clonotypes. Clonotypes were classified as expanded or contracted when called significant by both edgeR and NoisET, with noise models trained on biological replicates. For edgeR calls, the cutoffs were a false discovery rate-adjusted p below 0.01 and a log2 fold-change threshold of 1. As an exploratory analysis of dynamics, PCA with hierarchical clustering was applied to max-normalized trajectories of the 1000 most abundant clonotypes. Separately sequenced CD4+ and CD8+ repertoires were used to assign the CD4 or CD8 phenotype of responding clones. In-frame beta chains were kept once TCRdb had trimmed the public reads at Q25 with fastp and called clones with MiXCR. Every CDR3 protein is listed once, alongside the most common genes and DNA of its rows. TCRdb, not the original authors, processed these V and J calls. In all, the sample holds 90,000 to 120,000 distinct CDR3 sequences, and approximately 15% of those were seen once. Less than 45% of the sample goes to the ten largest clones.

Ficoll-Paque density gradient centrifugation was the method used to isolate PBMCs. About this clonotype itself: The antigen it recognizes is unknown. Base qualities were left out, and no much larger clone turns up one base away.

V is clipped by 5 bases and J by 5 bases, and the sequence between their germline boundaries is 12 bases long. The CDR3 has 13 amino acids, counting the end cysteine and phenylalanine. The entry retains the CDR3 DNA only, 39 bases that are in frame from base 1. For CDR1 and CDR2, the germline V gene lists SGHTA and FQGTGA. Overall results and qualifications from the work: Balanced CD4/CD8 phenotypes were observed for clones contracting from day 15 to 85, whereas a bias towards CD4+ was observed for a second wave of clones expanding from day 15 to 37. The second-wave clones that peaked on day 37 were not confirmed to be SARS-CoV-2 specific. Contracting CD4+ clones turned up mainly in the CM and EM memory subsets, whereas EMRA was where CD8+ clones were enriched. The study covered only two mild cases, and larger cohorts including severe cases with pre-infection samples were considered necessary. The detection of some responding clones in pre-infection memory suggests that pre-existing cross-reactive memory T cells joined the SARS-CoV-2 response.

The sequenced sample was PBMCs or a T cell subset sorted from them (not recorded which). The chain is assembled from TRBV7-3 and TRBJ2-5; TRBD2 might be the D gene, on 6 matching bases. The sequence came from a man younger than 35 who had mild COVID-19 (a few samples of this study predate the infection). The sample titles of this study are shuffled in the database, so cell type and time point are left out; the donor was told from shared clones. The CDR3 region: CASSPDGGETQYF. The base sequence is TGTGCCAGCAGCCCGGACGGAGGGGAGACCCAGTACTTC.